These T cell receptor beta chains were read from a single sample in a study of cytomegalovirus exposure and HLA in healthy donors. Generated by immunoSEQ multiplex PCR, the TCRdb table keeps only in-frame clones and is missing some. This table holds around 130,000 clones, just over 70% found once. The sample consisted of PBMCs. The source is a woman in her 30s in good health and CMV-seronegative. Each CDR3 is given with its conserved first and last residue. D genes are given only for firm matches. For some rows the clone size is stated as once, few or many, or as a class when expanded; others skip it.

TRBD2 TRBJ2-3 TRBV9 - CASSVGSTSLGDTQYF TGTGCCAGCAGCGTAGGGTCGACTAGCCTAGGCGATACGCAGTATTTT
- TRBJ1-4 TRBV9 - CASSLDDGGKLFF TGTGCCAGCTCCCTGGATGACGGGGGAAAACTGTTTTTT
- TRBJ1-5 TRBV28 - CASSLRPGEPQHF TGTGCCAGCAGTTTACGCCCGGGGGAGCCCCAGCATTTT
- TRBJ2-3 TRBV4-1 - CASSQEWRTINTQYF TGCGCCAGCAGCCAAGAATGGAGGACTATCAATACGCAGTATTTT
- TRBJ2-6 TRBV27 - CASRTSGANVLTF TGTGCCAGCCGTACTTCTGGGGCCAACGTCCTGACTTTC
- TRBJ1-1 TRBV25-1 - CASTLRRGTEAFF TGTGCCAGCACATTGAGGAGAGGCACTGAAGCTTTCTTT
TRBD1 TRBJ2-7 TRBV7-6 - CASSLAGQGSGEQYF TGTGCCAGCAGCTTAGCGGGACAGGGGTCCGGCGAGCAGTACTTC
TRBD2 TRBJ2-5 TRBV13 few CASSLVGLALEYQETQYF TGTGCCAGCAGCTTAGTTGGACTAGCGCTCGAGTACCAAGAGACCCAGTACTTC
TRBD2 TRBJ2-2 TRBV9 - CASSAHGTTYTGELFF TGTGCCAGCAGCGCCCACGGGACTACTTACACCGGGGAGCTGTTTTTT
TRBD1 TRBJ2-7 TRBV27 - CASSLWGQPYEQYF TGTGCCAGCAGTTTGTGGGGACAGCCCTACGAGCAGTACTTC
TRBD1 TRBJ2-7 TRBV19 - CASSSGQGRYEQYF TGTGCCAGTAGTAGCGGACAGGGTCGCTACGAGCAGTACTTC
- TRBJ1-2 TRBV6-6 - CASSYPGNLGYTF TGTGCCAGCAGTTACCCGGGGAACCTCGGCTACACCTTC
- TRBJ1-2 TRBV2 once CASSPTLTVNYGYTF TGTGCCAGCAGCCCCACCCTGACAGTTAACTATGGCTACACCTTC
- TRBJ1-1 TRBV27 - CASSFQAGTNTEAFF TGTGCCAGCAGTTTTCAGGCAGGGACTAACACTGAAGCTTTCTTT
- TRBJ2-5 TRBV6-6 - CASSYEETGTQYF TGTGCCAGCAGTTACGAGGAAACCGGGACCCAGTACTTC
- TRBJ2-1 TRBV9 few CASSPMSSYNEQFF TGTGCCAGCAGCCCTATGAGCTCCTACAATGAGCAGTTCTTC
- TRBJ1-3 TRBV5-4 - CASSLGGLGGNTIYF TGTGCCAGCAGCTTGGGGGGCTTAGGTGGAAACACCATATATTTT
TRBD2 TRBJ2-4 TRBV7-6 - CASSPPKLAAKNIQYF TGTGCCAGCAGCCCGCCTAAACTAGCGGCCAAAAACATTCAGTACTTC
TRBD2 TRBJ2-2 TRBV7-2 - CASSIPSGTGELFF TGTGCCAGCAGCATCCCTAGCGGTACCGGGGAGCTGTTTTTT
TRBD2 TRBJ2-3 TRBV9 - CASSVEVAGGGTDTQYF TGTGCCAGCAGCGTAGAAGTAGCGGGGGGCGGGACAGATACGCAGTATTTT
TRBD1 TRBJ2-1 TRBV15 few CATSRVRQGPYNEQFF TGTGCCACCAGCAGAGTACGACAGGGACCTTACAATGAGCAGTTCTTC
- TRBJ1-4 TRBV10-3 - CAISWSEYEKLFF TGTGCCATCAGTTGGTCCGAGTACGAAAAACTGTTTTTT
- TRBJ1-4 TRBV5-5 - CASSLPAQSVNEKLFF TGTGCCAGCAGCTTGCCAGCTCAGAGCGTTAATGAAAAACTGTTTTTT
- TRBJ2-2 TRBV21-1 once CASSKVNKCGGPNTGELFF TGTGCCAGCAGCAAAGTCAACAAGTGTGGCGGGCCGAACACCGGGGAGCTGTTTTTT
TRBD1 TRBJ2-3 TRBV6-1 - CASSGLPGQGTDTQYF TGTGCCAGCAGTGGACTACCGGGACAGGGGACAGATACGCAGTATTTT
- TRBJ1-3 TRBV28 - CASSAAARGLSYGNTIYF TGTGCCAGCAGTGCCGCGGCCCGGGGACTCTCTTATGGAAACACCATATATTTT
- TRBJ2-5 TRBV9 few CASSGRGDTELHQETQYF TGTGCCAGCAGCGGGCGAGGGGACACCGAGTTGCATCAAGAGACCCAGTACTTC
- TRBJ2-1 TRBV2 few CASGGVYEQFF TGTGCCAGCGGCGGGGTGTATGAGCAGTTCTTC
- TRBJ1-1 TRBV4-1 - CASSTLFNTEAFF TGCGCCAGCTCGACACTTTTTAACACTGAAGCTTTCTTT
TRBD2 TRBJ2-7 TRBV7-9 - CASSFGLAGFEQYF TGTGCCAGCAGCTTCGGTCTAGCGGGATTCGAGCAGTACTTC
- TRBJ1-3 TRBV15 - CATSRGGSGNTIYF TGTGCCACCAGCAGAGGAGGGTCTGGAAACACCATATATTTT
TRBD1 TRBJ2-5 TRBV28 - CASTITGTGAPQYF TGTGCCAGCACCATCACCGGGACAGGGGCCCCCCAGTACTTC
- TRBJ2-3 TRBV19 few CASSETATSTDTQYF TGTGCCAGTAGTGAGACAGCCACTAGCACAGATACGCAGTATTTT
- TRBJ1-4 TRBV20-1 - CSASERGKLFF TGCAGTGCTAGTGAGCGAGGAAAACTGTTTTTT
- TRBJ1-2 TRBV19 - CASSIDLDSGTFGGYTF TGTGCCAGTAGTATAGATCTGGACAGCGGGACGTTCGGTGGCTACACCTTC
TRBD1 TRBJ2-6 TRBV9 few CASSSRDRLIGANVLTF TGTGCCAGCAGCTCGCGGGACAGGTTAATTGGGGCCAACGTCCTGACTTTC
- TRBJ2-4 TRBV5-4 once CASSLSGTKNIQYF TGTGCCAGCAGCTTATCAGGGACCAAAAACATTCAGTACTTC
- TRBJ2-3 TRBV9 - CASSDSDTQYF TGTGCCAGCAGCGACTCCGATACGCAGTATTTT
- TRBJ1-1 TRBV7-9 once CASSLYSQGNTEAFF TGTGCCAGCAGCCTATATTCACAGGGGAACACTGAAGCTTTCTTT
- TRBJ2-7 TRBV6-1 - CASTSGHKLSNGF TGTGCCAGCACGTCCGGTCATAAGCTTTCCAACGGGTTC
- TRBJ1-1 TRBV30 - CAWSGDFLNTEAFF TGTGCCTGGAGTGGGGACTTTTTGAACACTGAAGCTTTCTTT
TRBD1 TRBJ2-2 TRBV27 - CASAGTANTGELFF TGTGCCAGCGCCGGGACAGCGAACACCGGGGAGCTGTTTTTT
- TRBJ1-2 TRBV28 - CASKRYGYTF TGTGCCAGCAAGAGGTATGGCTACACCTTC
TRBD2 TRBJ2-5 TRBV30 - CAWGREIQETQYF TGTGCCTGGGGGAGGGAAATTCAAGAGACCCAGTACTTC
- TRBJ1-2 TRBV21-1 once CASSKRQGIGYGYTF TGTGCCAGCAGCAAAAGACAGGGGATAGGCTATGGCTACACCTTC